Presented here are 14 T cell receptor beta chains from one specimen sequenced in a study of monozygotic twins with inflammatory bowel disease. Following a re-call of the 5' RACE reads, TCRdb has one entry per CDR3 protein and lacks DNA. This sample's clone table lists about 300,000 distinct CDR3 sequences. Sequenced sample: blood. Source of these receptors: a human donor with ulcerative colitis or Crohn's disease, or a healthy co-twin of an affected twin (not recorded which).

CDR3 amino acids: CASSQDVGGGAQYF. V and J are TRBV4-1 and TRBJ2-5. CDR1 is MGHRA and CDR2 is YSYEKL in the germline V gene. The CDR3 has 14 residues.

The V gene is TRBV7-9, the J gene TRBJ2-5; TCRdb's D call of TRBD1 is untestable without DNA. There are 16 residues in the CDR3. Germline CDR1 reads SEHNR; CDR2 reads FQNEAQ (reference sequence). CDR3 amino acids: CASSLGTVEAGETQYF.

The rearrangement links TRBV5-6 to TRBJ1-2. CDR1 SGHDT and CDR2 YYEEEE come from the germline V gene. CDR3 length equals 13 residues. CDR3 in amino acids: CASSLDTNYGYTF.

This chain joins TRBV30 and TRBJ1-5; the D gene TCRdb calls, TRBD1, cannot be checked with no DNA. The CDR3 spans 13 residues. The germline CDR1 and CDR2 sequences are GTSNPN and SVGIG (reference sequence). The CDR3 loop is CAWTTGAGQPQHF.

This chain connects TRBV12-3 or TRBV12-4 to TRBJ1-1; TCRdb outputs TRBD1, but without DNA this stays unchecked. The CDR3 has 13 amino acids. This chain's CDR3 is CASSLQGRGEAFF.

The chain uses TRBV3-1 and TRBJ2-3; the TRBD2 assignment by TCRdb is unverifiable without DNA. CDR1 is LGHDT and CDR2 is YNNKEL in the germline V gene (reference sequence). The CDR3 is made up of 15 amino acids. The CDR3 here is CASSPLAGARDTQYF.

The chain links TRBV14 to TRBJ2-7; TCRdb calls TRBD2, which cannot be checked without DNA. CDR3 length: 16 amino acids. Germline values: CDR1 SGHDN, CDR2 FVKESK. CDR3 in amino acids: CASSQDLGSGSNEQYF.

The genes are TRBV20-1 and TRBJ2-1. The CDR3 sequence is 14 residues long. The germline gives CDR1 DFQATT, CDR2 SNEGSKA (reference sequence). The CDR3 reads CSAQRQSSYNEQFF.

The chain combines TRBV24-1 with TRBJ2-7; the TCRdb D gene call, TRBD1, has no DNA to confirm it. The CDR3 runs to 15 residues. CDR1 KGHDR and CDR2 SFDVKD come from the germline V gene. This chain's CDR3 is CATSDPGTGNHEQYF.

The chain joins TRBV20-1 to TRBJ2-2; the D call from TCRdb, TRBD1, cannot be confirmed without DNA. Germline assignment: CDR1 DFQATT and CDR2 SNEGSKA (reference sequence). The CDR3 contains 15 residues. CDR3 amino acids: CSARALGQITGELFF.

The chain employs TRBV10-3 and TRBJ2-7; the TCRdb D gene call, TRBD1, has no DNA to confirm it. CDR1 ENHRY and CDR2 SYGVKD come from the germline V gene. The CDR3 totals 14 residues. The CDR3 reads CAISKTGTAYEQYF.

CDR3 residues: CSVDINQETQYF. The chain recombines TRBV29-1 with TRBJ2-5. The germline gives CDR1 SQVTM, CDR2 ANQGSEA. This CDR3 has 12 residues.

This rearrangement joins TRBV28 to TRBJ1-4; the TCRdb D gene call, TRBD1, has no DNA to confirm it. CDR1 and CDR2 from the germline V gene are MDHEN and SYDVKM. The CDR3 runs to 15 residues. The CDR3 spells CASSLVTGFREKLFF.

V is TRBV7-9 and J is TRBJ2-1; lacking DNA, the TRBD2 call made by TCRdb goes unchecked. The CDR3 has 15 residues. Germline CDR1 is SEHNR and CDR2 is FQNEAQ (reference sequence). The CDR3 spells CASSSRIEVPNEQFF. The complete variable domain, with remaining parts taken from reference TRBV7-9 and TRBJ2-1, reads DTGVSQNPRHKITKRGQNVTFRCDPISEHNRLYWYRQTLGQGPEFLTYFQNEAQLEKSRLLSDRFSAERPKGSFSTLEIQRTEQGDSAMYLCASSSRIEVPNEQFFGPGTRLTVL.